The present T cell receptor (beta chain) was sequenced within a study of T cells in Graves' hyperthyroidism and ophthalmopathy. Per germline, CDR1 LNHDA and CDR2 SQIVND (reference sequence). The CDR3 is 15 residues long. V was trimmed by 4 bases and J by 9 bases, leaving 19 bases between them. This clonotype was observed a handful of times. From RNA transcripts, TCR beta CDR3 regions were amplified. RT-PCR in the first round (using the HTBI primer set) targeted the TCR CDR3. TCRdb recomputed calls from the multiplex PCR reads with MiXCR, one row per CDR3 protein. The sample holds 640,000 or so distinct CDR3 sequences, approximately 14% seen once.

The chain couples TRBV19 to TRBJ2-4; the D gene is possibly TRBD2 (5 bases). Sequenced sample: blood. This sequence originates from a woman aged 40 to 55 with Graves' ophthalmopathy. CDR3 bases: TGTGCCAGTAGTACGGACCGGGGTGGGAATGGCATTCAGTACTTC. This sequence encodes CASSTDRGGNGIQYF.